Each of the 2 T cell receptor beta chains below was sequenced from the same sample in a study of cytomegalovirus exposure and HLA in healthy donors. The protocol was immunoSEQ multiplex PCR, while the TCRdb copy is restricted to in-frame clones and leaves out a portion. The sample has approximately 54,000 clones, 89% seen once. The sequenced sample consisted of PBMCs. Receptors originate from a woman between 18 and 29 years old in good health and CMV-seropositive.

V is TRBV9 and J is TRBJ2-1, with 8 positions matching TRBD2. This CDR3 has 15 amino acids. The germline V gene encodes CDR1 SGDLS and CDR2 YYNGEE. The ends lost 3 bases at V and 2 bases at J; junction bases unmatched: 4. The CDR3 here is CASSGHSGAYNEQFF. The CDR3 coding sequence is TGTGCCAGCAGCGGACATAGCGGGGCCTACAATGAGCAGTTCTTC.

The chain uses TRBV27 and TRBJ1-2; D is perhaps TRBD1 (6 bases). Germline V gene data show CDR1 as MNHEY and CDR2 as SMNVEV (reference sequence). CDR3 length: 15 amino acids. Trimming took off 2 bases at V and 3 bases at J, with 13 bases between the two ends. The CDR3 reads CASSLGGTGYYGYTF. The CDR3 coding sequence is TGTGCCAGCAGTTTAGGGGGAACAGGGTACTATGGCTACACCTTC.